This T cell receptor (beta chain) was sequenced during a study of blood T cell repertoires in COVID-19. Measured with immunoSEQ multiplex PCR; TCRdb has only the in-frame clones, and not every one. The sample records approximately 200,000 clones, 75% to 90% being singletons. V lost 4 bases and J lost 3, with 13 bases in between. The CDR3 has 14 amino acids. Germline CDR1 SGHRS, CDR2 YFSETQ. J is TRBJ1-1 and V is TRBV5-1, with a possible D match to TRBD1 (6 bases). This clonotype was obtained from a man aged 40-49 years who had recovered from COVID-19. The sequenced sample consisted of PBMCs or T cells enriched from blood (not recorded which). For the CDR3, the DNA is TGCGCCAGCAGCCGACAGGCTGGAGACACTGAAGCTTTCTTT. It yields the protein CASSRQAGDTEAFF.